This T cell receptor beta chain was obtained from a study of radiotherapy plus CTLA-4 blockade in lung cancer. Overall study context: Objective responses were seen in around a sixth of patients, disease control in around 30%. Findings and limits, study-wide: Among blood TCR repertoires after radiotherapy plus ipilimumab, tumor-derived clones expanded. Early clonal dynamics of blood T cells, together with interferon-beta, were reported as the best response predictor.

Patients had chemo-refractory metastatic non-small-cell lung cancer and received focal radiation plus CTLA-4 blockade that used ipilimumab. This CDR3 comprises 14 residues. The ends lost 5 bases at V and 9 bases at J; junction bases unmatched: 6. Germline CDR1 SEHNR, CDR2 FQNEAQ (reference sequence). Concerning this clone itself: Its antigen remains unknown.

TCRdb's table, derived via immunoSEQ multiplex PCR, lists solely in-frame clones and lacks some. The table lists more than 40,000 clones, approximately 76% of them singletons, with around 10% in the top ten. The chain carries TRBV7-9 and TRBJ2-1, with 11 bases aligning to TRBD2. This TCR derives from a human donor with non-small cell lung cancer who had stable disease on radiotherapy plus ipilimumab. This material consisted of peripheral blood, taken from a patient treated with radiotherapy plus ipilimumab. The CDR3 region has the DNA TGTGCCAGCAGCCCTAGCGGGGGGCCCACTGAGCAGTTCTTC. This codes for CASSPSGGPTEQFF.